Presented here are 10 T cell receptor beta chains from one specimen sequenced in a study of PD-1 blockade in classical Hodgkin lymphoma. Sequencing was performed with immunoSEQ multiplex PCR; in TCRdb, only in-frame clones are kept and a portion is missing. The table includes more than 40,000 clones, around 72% detected once. Patients all relapsed after autologous stem cell transplantation, and there was variation in brentuximab vedotin exposure. This specimen was peripheral blood mononuclear cells (PBMCs), taken before the second cycle of nivolumab. The source of these receptors is a human donor with classical Hodgkin lymphoma.

The CDR3 region has the DNA TGCAGCGTTAGGGTTGGGGATACGCAGTATTTT. Its protein product is CSVRVGDTQYF. The chain is built from TRBV29-1 and TRBJ2-3, with D uncertain. The CDR3 is 11 amino acids. Germline loops: CDR1 SQVTM, CDR2 ANQGSEA. Trimming took off 5 bases at V and 6 bases at J, with 9 bases between the two ends.

CDR3 sequence (DNA): TGTGCCAGCGGTAGGAATGCGGGGTTCACAGATACGCAGTATTTT. Its translation is CASGRNAGFTDTQYF. The rearrangement uses TRBV9 and TRBJ2-3; the D gene is possibly TRBD2 (6 bases). Germline CDR1 and CDR2: SGDLS and YYNGEE. This CDR3 is built from 15 residues. V was trimmed by 7 bases and J by 2 bases, leaving 17 bases between them.

The V call is TRBV2, the J call TRBJ1-1, with a possible D match to TRBD1 (5 bases). Trimming left V 8 bases short and J 6 bases short, with 13 bases between. CDR1 and CDR2 from the germline V gene are SNHLY and FYNNEI. The CDR3 spans 12 residues. The CDR3 here is CASRGPIPEAFF. The CDR3 DNA reads TGTGCCAGCCGGGGACCGATTCCTGAAGCTTTCTTT.

The chain carries TRBV28 and TRBJ2-2; 8 positions agree with TRBD2. CDR1 MDHEN and CDR2 SYDVKM come from the germline V gene. The CDR3 is 17 residues long. The J segment lost 0 bases and the V segment lost 4 bases, leaving 7 bases of the junction unmatched. The CDR3 DNA is TGTGCCAGCAGTTGGAAAGCGGGAGTAGCGAACACCGGGGAGCTGTTTTTT. This sequence encodes CASSWKAGVANTGELFF.

The chain carries TRBV27 and TRBJ2-1, with 9 bases aligning to TRBD1. The germline CDR1 and CDR2 sequences are MNHEY and SMNVEV (reference sequence). This CDR3 is built from 15 residues. The V and J ends lost 2 bases and 9 bases, in that order; junction bases with no gene match: 8. CDR3 loop: CASSLIWDRAVEQFF. CDR3 coding DNA: TGTGCCAGCAGTTTAATCTGGGACAGGGCGGTTGAGCAGTTCTTC.

This clone was detected only a few times. The rearrangement uses TRBV5-4 and TRBJ2-3; 9 nucleotides align to TRBD2. V dropped 1 base and J dropped 2; count of bases not matched to a gene: 5. Germline V gene sequence: CDR1 SGHNT, CDR2 YYREEE (reference sequence). The CDR3 contains 16 residues. The CDR3 here is CASSLWSSGVTDTQYF. In DNA, the CDR3 is TGTGCCAGCAGCTTGTGGTCTAGCGGGGTCACAGATACGCAGTATTTT.

This chain's CDR3 is CAISEVPPGHEQFF. CDR3 nucleotide sequence: TGTGCCATCAGTGAGGTTCCACCCGGGCATGAGCAGTTCTTC. The chain recombines TRBV10-3 with TRBJ2-1; D gene unclear. There are 14 residues in the CDR3. V lost 2 bases and J lost 8, with 13 bases in between. CDR1 and CDR2 (germline): ENHRY, SYGVKD.

V is TRBV19 and J is TRBJ1-2; D is unclear. V was clipped by 2 bases and J by 2 bases, with 12 bases between them. Looked up from germline, CDR1 is LNHDA and CDR2 is SQIVND (reference sequence). This CDR3 is built from 15 residues. In DNA, the CDR3 is TGTGCCAGTAGTATACGAGAGGTAAACAACTATGGCTACACCTTC. Amino acids: CASSIREVNNYGYTF.

This sequence joins TRBV6-6 and TRBJ2-7, with 7 bases fitting TRBD2. J lost 2 bases, V lost 2 bases, and 9 bases had no gene match. The germline CDR1 and CDR2 sequences are MNHNY and SVGAGI (reference sequence). The length of the CDR3 is 16 residues. The CDR3 protein is CASSYSRLSGTYEQYF. CDR3 sequence (DNA): TGTGCCAGCAGTTACAGCCGCCTGAGCGGGACCTACGAGCAGTACTTC.

The table lists this clone with a few counts. The J gene is TRBJ2-5, the V gene TRBV5-6, with 12 positions matching TRBD2. Germline trimming cut 3 bases from V and 1 base from J; bases unmatched to any gene: 13. Germline CDR1 SGHDT, CDR2 YYEEEE. This CDR3 region has 19 residues. The CDR3 coding sequence is TGTGCCAGCAGCTCCTTAAAGGAAGGGACTAGCGGGTTCCAAGAGACCCAGTACTTC. The encoded protein is CASSSLKEGTSGFQETQYF. Full variable domain (rest looked up from reference TRBV5-6 and TRBJ2-5): DAGVTQSPTHLIKTRGQQVTLRCSPKSGHDTVSWYQQALGQGPQFIFQYYEEEERQRGNFPDRFSGHQFPNYSSELNVNALLLGDSALYLCASSSLKEGTSGFQETQYFGPGTRLLVL.